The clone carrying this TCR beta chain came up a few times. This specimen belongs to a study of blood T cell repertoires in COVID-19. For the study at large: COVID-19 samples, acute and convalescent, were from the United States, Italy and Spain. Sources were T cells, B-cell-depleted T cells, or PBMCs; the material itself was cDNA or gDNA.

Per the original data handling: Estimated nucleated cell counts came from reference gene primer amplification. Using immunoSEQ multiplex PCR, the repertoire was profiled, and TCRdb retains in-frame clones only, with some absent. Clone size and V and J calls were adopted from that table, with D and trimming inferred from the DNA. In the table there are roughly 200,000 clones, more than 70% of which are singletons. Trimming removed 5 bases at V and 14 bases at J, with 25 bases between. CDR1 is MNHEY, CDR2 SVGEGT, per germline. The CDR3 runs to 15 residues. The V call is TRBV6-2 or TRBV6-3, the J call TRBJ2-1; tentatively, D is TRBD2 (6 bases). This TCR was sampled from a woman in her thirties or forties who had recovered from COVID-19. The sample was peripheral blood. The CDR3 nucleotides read TGTGCCAGCAGTCTCGCCTTCAGAGATCGGGACTTCAAGTTCTTC. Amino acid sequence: CASSLAFRDRDFKFF.